The rows below give T cell receptor beta chains drawn from one sample of a study of monozygotic twins with inflammatory bowel disease. No DNA is given; TCRdb re-called the 5' RACE reads and lists each CDR3 protein once. Here the sample table reports around 410,000 distinct CDR3 sequences. Sequencing was done on a sample of blood. These receptor sequences come from a human donor with ulcerative colitis or Crohn's disease, or a healthy co-twin of an affected twin (not recorded which). The CDR3 runs from the conserved cysteine through the conserved F or W.

v_call	j_call	cdr3_aa
TRBV7-2	TRBJ1-4	CASSLSRAVRNEKLFF
TRBV7-2	TRBJ2-1	CASSLGRSENEQFF
TRBV15	TRBJ2-1	CATSRDRLAAEQFF
TRBV7-2	TRBJ1-6	CASSLVRAGAYSPLHF
TRBV6-1	TRBJ1-2	CASSAAGTATYGYTF
TRBV11-2	TRBJ2-5	CASSLVWGPEETQYF
TRBV18	TRBJ2-5	CASSPSPSIGETQYF
TRBV6-6	TRBJ2-1	CASRPASGNNEQFF
TRBV3-1	TRBJ2-7	CASSRYSREQYF
TRBV7-3	TRBJ2-1	CASSLSSGEQFF
TRBV6-5	TRBJ2-7	CASSYYRSFPYEQYF
TRBV19	TRBJ1-5	CASSSDRISNQPQHF
TRBV24-1	TRBJ2-3	CATSDLRAGVRADTQYF
TRBV7-8	TRBJ2-2	CASSLGQGPGTGELFF
TRBV2	TRBJ1-1	CASSVLQLNTEAFF
TRBV7-3	TRBJ2-2	CASSPSPRPQGDGELFF
TRBV5-4	TRBJ2-7	CASSTKGRQGEQYF
TRBV6-1	TRBJ2-2	CASSARYRGTGELFF
TRBV5-6	TRBJ2-1	CASSLETSGSPRQFF
TRBV5-6	TRBJ1-5	CASSSRGWDQPQHF
TRBV20-1	TRBJ1-1	CSATTGARTEAFF
TRBV27	TRBJ2-2	CASSFWTYTGELFF
TRBV20-1	TRBJ1-5	CSASLAAGGQPQHF
TRBV5-1	TRBJ2-1	CASSQRGSYNEQFF
TRBV15	TRBJ2-5	CATSRGRAQETQYF
TRBV20-1	TRBJ2-1	CSASGRFSSYNEQFF
TRBV5-5	TRBJ2-5	CASSLGRGREETQYF
TRBV30	TRBJ2-2	CAWNRVTGELFF
TRBV7-9	TRBJ2-7	CASSLESGRAQQYF
TRBV13	TRBJ2-7	CASSLSGGDYEQYF
TRBV7-9	TRBJ1-6	CASSSWTGANSPLHF
TRBV20-1	TRBJ2-1	CSAISGASSYNEQFF
TRBV29-1	TRBJ2-1	CSASRGTINEQFF
TRBV13	TRBJ2-3	CASSRTWTDVADTQYF
TRBV5-1	TRBJ2-7	CASSRPDRASDEQYF
TRBV7-9	TRBJ2-1	CASSSKNEQFF
TRBV5-4	TRBJ1-6	CASSPDYASPLHF
TRBV14	TRBJ1-3	CASSRTGEDTIYF
TRBV6-1	TRBJ1-2	CASRRNPANYGYTF
TRBV29-1	TRBJ1-2	CSVDDRGTDNYGYTF
TRBV20-1	TRBJ2-3	CSAALTGVPLADTQYF
TRBV5-1	TRBJ2-2	CASADKKSSGELFF